Shown below are 17 T cell receptor beta chains from a single sample sequenced in a study of cytomegalovirus exposure and HLA in healthy donors. This PCR relied on a set of 60 Vbeta primers and 13 Jbeta primers. Only in-frame clones appear in the TCRdb table, and some are missing; sequencing was by immunoSEQ multiplex PCR. The data contain fewer than 200,000 clones, 60% to 80% of them singletons. Sequencing used PBMCs. The receptors were gathered from a man in his forties in good health and CMV-seropositive.

The chain combines TRBV7-9 with TRBJ2-1, with 9 positions matching TRBD2. V was pared by 0 bases and J by 3 bases, with 9 bases of the junction left unmatched. Germline CDR1 and CDR2: SEHNR and FQNEAQ (reference sequence). This CDR3 spans 18 amino acids. Here the CDR3 reads CASSLASGGLQDYNEQFF. CDR3 DNA sequence: TGTGCCAGCAGCTTAGCTAGCGGGGGCCTCCAGGACTACAATGAGCAGTTCTTC.

The J gene is TRBJ1-2, the V gene TRBV29-1; TRBD1 might be the D (6 bases). CDR1 and CDR2 from the germline V gene are SQVTM and ANQGSEA. This CDR3 is built from 15 residues. V gave up 8 bases and J gave up 0 bases, with 19 bases separating them. The DNA of the CDR3 is TGCAGCACTACCACAGGGAACGGGGCTAACTATGGCTACACCTTC. Translated, it gives CSTTTGNGANYGYTF.

The chain links TRBV19 to TRBJ1-1; D remains ambiguous. Germline CDR1 and CDR2: LNHDA and SQIVND (reference sequence). This CDR3 spans 14 amino acids. Trimming took off 4 bases at V and 4 bases at J, with 13 bases between the two ends. In DNA form, the CDR3 reads TGTGCCAGTAGTAGGGAGGTTAGGGTCACTGAAGCTTTCTTT. This translates into CASSREVRVTEAFF.

This clone came up once. The chain carries TRBV5-1 and TRBJ1-1; TRBD1 might be the D (5 bases). Looked up from germline, CDR1 is SGHRS and CDR2 is YFSETQ. V lost 0 bases and J lost 1, with 10 bases in between. This CDR3 is built from 15 residues. CDR3 in amino acids: CASSLVPGQNTEAFF. The CDR3 bases are TGCGCCAGCAGCTTGGTCCCAGGACAGAACACTGAAGCTTTCTTT.

This clone appeared a single time. This chain uses TRBV11-3 with TRBJ2-7; D is possibly TRBD1 (6 bases). Germline CDR1 and CDR2: SGHNT and YENEEA. The ends were cut back, 5 bases at V and 2 bases at J, with 7 bases in the middle. The CDR3 consists of 12 residues. In DNA, the CDR3 is TGTGCCAGCAGCCACAGGGCCTACGAGCAGTACTTC. Its protein is CASSHRAYEQYF.

CDR3 protein: CASSFLAGGPETQYF. CDR3 DNA sequence: TGTGCCAGCAGTTTCCTAGCGGGAGGGCCAGAGACCCAGTACTTC. J is TRBJ2-5 and V is TRBV27; 12 bases are a match to TRBD2. The V and J ends lost 3 bases and 4 bases, in that order; junction bases with no gene match: 3. Germline values: CDR1 MNHEY, CDR2 SMNVEV (reference sequence). The CDR3 runs to 15 residues.

The chain is built from TRBV4-1 and TRBJ1-5; maybe TRBD1 (5 bases). From germline, CDR1 is MGHRA and CDR2 YSYEKL. The CDR3 runs to 17 residues. The ends were cut back, 8 bases at V and 5 bases at J, with 25 bases in the middle. CDR3 nucleotide sequence: TGCGCCAGCGGCCCGACGGGGGGGGACGCATTCTATCAGCCCCAGCATTTT. This sequence encodes CASGPTGGDAFYQPQHF.

The rearrangement links TRBV15 to TRBJ1-4; tentatively, D is TRBD1 (6 bases). Trimming took off 0 bases at V and 7 bases at J, with 6 bases between the two ends. The CDR3 contains 13 residues. From germline, CDR1 is LNHNV and CDR2 YYDKDF (reference sequence). CDR3 sequence: CATSREGAEKLFF. CDR3 nucleotides: TGTGCCACCAGCAGAGAGGGGGCTGAAAAACTGTTTTTT.

The chain couples TRBV11-2 to TRBJ2-1; TRBD1 is a possible D gene (5 bases). This CDR3 has 15 residues. V lost 5 bases and J 6 bases, leaving 17 bases between the germline ends. CDR1 and CDR2 (germline): SGHAT, FQNNGV. The CDR3 bases are TGTGCCAGCAGCCCAGGGATTGTCACTGGCAATGAGCAGTTCTTC. The encoded protein is CASSPGIVTGNEQFF. The full variable domain, rest sourced from reference TRBV11-2 and TRBJ2-1, is EAGVAQSPRYKIIEKRQSVAFWCNPISGHATLYWYQQILGQGPKLLIQFQNNGVVDDSQLPKDRFSAERLKGVDSTLKIQPAKLEDSAVYLCASSPGIVTGNEQFFGPGTRLTVL.

This clone was seen only a few times. The V call is TRBV6-1, the J call TRBJ1-4; the D gene is possibly TRBD1 (5 bases). Germline V gene sequence: CDR1 MNHNS, CDR2 SASEGT. This CDR3 has 14 residues. V lost 4 bases, J lost 3 bases, and 9 bases lay in between. The CDR3 nucleotides are TGTGCCAGCAGTGGAAGACAGTCTAATGAAAAACTGTTTTTT. Its translation: CASSGRQSNEKLFF.

This sequence joins TRBV5-1 and TRBJ2-5; the match to TRBD2 covers 7 bases. Germline CDR1 and CDR2: SGHRS and YFSETQ. The junction had 9 bases not matched to a gene; V was cut back by 4 bases and J by 6 bases. There are 14 residues in the CDR3. The CDR3 DNA is TGCGCCAGCAGCCCTGGGGGGGAACAACAGACCCAGTACTTC. Amino acid sequence: CASSPGGEQQTQYF.

V gene TRBV5-8 combines with J gene TRBJ2-1; TRBD1 might be the D (5 bases). Germline CDR1 is SGHTS and CDR2 is YDEGEE. This CDR3 contains 14 residues. Trimming removed 3 bases at V and 7 bases at J, with 14 bases between. This chain's CDR3 is CASSSWSTANEQFF. Written as DNA, the CDR3 is TGTGCCAGCAGCTCTTGGTCGACAGCGAATGAGCAGTTCTTC.

The chain is built from TRBV5-1 and TRBJ1-1; unclear D gene. From germline, CDR1 is SGHRS and CDR2 YFSETQ. The CDR3 sequence is 15 residues long. The germline V and J ends were trimmed by 0 bases and 0 bases, with 9 bases remaining between them. The CDR3 loop is CASSLDVFMNTEAFF. The CDR3 nucleotides are TGCGCCAGCAGCTTGGATGTGTTTATGAACACTGAAGCTTTCTTT.

A few counts support this clone. The chain is built from TRBV13 and TRBJ1-4; D gene unclear. The V gene's germline CDR1 is PRHDT and CDR2 FYEKMQ (reference sequence). The ends were cut back, 5 bases at V and 4 bases at J, with 2 bases in the middle. The CDR3 is 11 residues long. In DNA, the CDR3 is TGTGCCAGCAGCCGTAATGAAAAACTGTTTTTT. As protein: CASSRNEKLFF.

The rearrangement uses TRBV19 and TRBJ2-2; 10 bases are a match to TRBD2. The CDR3 has 16 amino acids. Germline V CDR1 and CDR2: LNHDA, SQIVND (reference sequence). V lost 5 bases and J lost 1; bases outside the gene matches: 4. The CDR3 protein is CASSFGLAVNTGELFF. The CDR3 DNA sequence: TGTGCCAGTAGTTTCGGACTAGCGGTGAACACCGGGGAGCTGTTTTTT.

Only one count was recorded for this clone. V and J are TRBV7-9 and TRBJ1-4; D not resolved. From germline, CDR1 is SEHNR and CDR2 FQNEAQ (reference sequence). V was cut by 0 bases and J by 11 bases, with 10 bases left in between. CDR3 length equals 13 residues. The CDR3 DNA reads TGTGCCAGCAGCTTAGCGCGTGTTGAGAAACTGTTTTTT. Encoded protein: CASSLARVEKLFF.

This sequence joins TRBV30 and TRBJ2-1, with 14 nucleotides matching TRBD2. The CDR3 runs 19 residues. The V segment lost 3 bases and the J segment 0 bases; nucleotides outside the gene matches: 10. CDR1 is GTSNPN, CDR2 SVGIG, per germline (reference sequence). This CDR3 reads CAWRWTSGRTVSSYNEQFF. CDR3 bases: TGTGCCTGGAGGTGGACTAGCGGGAGGACCGTAAGCTCCTACAATGAGCAGTTCTTC. Looking up the rest from reference TRBV30 and TRBJ2-1 gives the full variable domain: SQTIHQWPATLVQPVGSPLSLECTVEGTSNPNLYWYRQAAGRGLQLLFYSVGIGQISSEVPQNLSASRPQDRQFILSSKKLLLSDSGFYLCAWRWTSGRTVSSYNEQFFGPGTRLTVL.